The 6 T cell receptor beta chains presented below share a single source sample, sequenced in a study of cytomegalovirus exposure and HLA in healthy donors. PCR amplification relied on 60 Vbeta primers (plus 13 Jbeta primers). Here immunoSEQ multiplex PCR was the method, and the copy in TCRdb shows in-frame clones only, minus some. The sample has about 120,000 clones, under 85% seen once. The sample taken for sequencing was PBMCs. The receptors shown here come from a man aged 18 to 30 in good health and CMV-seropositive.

Here the CDR3 DNA reads TGTGCCAGCTCCCGCGAGGTGAACACTGAAGCTTTCTTT. This translates into CASSREVNTEAFF. This chain connects TRBV18 to TRBJ1-1; D not resolved. Looked up from germline, CDR1 is KGHSH and CDR2 is LQKENI. V lost 6 bases to trimming and J lost 0 bases, with 8 bases between them. The CDR3 is made up of 13 amino acids. Supplemented by reference TRBV18 and TRBJ1-1, the full variable domain reads NAGVMQNPRHLVRRRGQEARLRCSPMKGHSHVYWYRQLPEEGLKFMVYLQKENIIDESGMPKERFSAEFPKEGPSILRIQQVVRGDSAAYFCASSREVNTEAFFGQGTRLTVV.

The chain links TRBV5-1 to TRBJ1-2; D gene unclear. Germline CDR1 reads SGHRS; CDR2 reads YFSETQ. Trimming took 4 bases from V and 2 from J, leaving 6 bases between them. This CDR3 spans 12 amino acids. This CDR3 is CASSLRNYGYTF. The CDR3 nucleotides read TGCGCCAGCAGCCTTCGGAACTATGGCTACACCTTC.

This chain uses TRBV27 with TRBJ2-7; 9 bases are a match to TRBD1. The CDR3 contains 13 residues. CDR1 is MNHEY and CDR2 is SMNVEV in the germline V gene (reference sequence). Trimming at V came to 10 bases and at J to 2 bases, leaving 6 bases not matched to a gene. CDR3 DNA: TGTGCCACCGGGGACAGGGCTCCCTACGAGCAGTACTTC. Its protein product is CATGDRAPYEQYF.

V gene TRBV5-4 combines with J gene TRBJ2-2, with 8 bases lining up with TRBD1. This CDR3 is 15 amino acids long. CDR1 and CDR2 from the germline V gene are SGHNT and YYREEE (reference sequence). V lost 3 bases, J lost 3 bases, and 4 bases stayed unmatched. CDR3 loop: CASSYGQGDTGELFF. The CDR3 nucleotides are TGTGCCAGCAGCTATGGACAGGGAGACACCGGGGAGCTGTTTTTT. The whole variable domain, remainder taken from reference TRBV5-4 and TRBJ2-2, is ETGVTQSPTHLIKTRGQQVTLRCSSQSGHNTVSWYQQALGQGPQFIFQYYREEENGRGNFPPRFSGLQFPNYSSELNVNALELDDSALYLCASSYGQGDTGELFFGEGSRLTVL.

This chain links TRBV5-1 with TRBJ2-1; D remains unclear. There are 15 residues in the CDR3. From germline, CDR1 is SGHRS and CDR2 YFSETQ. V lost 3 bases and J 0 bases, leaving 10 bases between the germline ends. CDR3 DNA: TGCGCCAGCAGCTCCACATGGAGCTCCTACAATGAGCAGTTCTTC. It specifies CASSSTWSSYNEQFF.

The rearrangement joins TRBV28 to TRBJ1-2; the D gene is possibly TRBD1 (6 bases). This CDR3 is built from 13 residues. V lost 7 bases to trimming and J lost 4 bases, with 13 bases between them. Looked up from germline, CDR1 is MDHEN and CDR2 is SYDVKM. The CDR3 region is CASTLPTGYGYTF. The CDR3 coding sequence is TGTGCCAGCACCTTACCGACAGGCTATGGCTACACCTTC.